Listed below are T cell receptor beta chains from one sample, sequenced in a study of T-cell memory formation after mild COVID-19. MiXCR, run by TCRdb on the 5' RACE reads, gives a single entry per CDR3 protein. The table includes hundreds of thousands of distinct CDR3 sequences, roughly 21% detected once. Sequencing input: PBMCs or a T cell subset sorted from them (not recorded which). The receptors come from an adult woman who had mild COVID-19 (a few samples of this study predate the infection). Cell type and time point are not known. The CDR3 runs from the conserved cysteine through the conserved F or W. The D gene is left open where the match is weak. The listing skips clone size in some rows; elsewhere it reads once, few, many or a size class.

j_call | v_call | d_call | clone_size | cdr3_nt | cdr3_aa
TRBJ2-2 | TRBV9 | TRBD1 | - | TGTGCCAGCAGCACGACAGGGCTCACCGGGGAGCTGTTTTTT | CASSTTGLTGELFF
TRBJ2-2 | TRBV4-1 | TRBD1 | few | TGCGCCAGCAGCAGCGTGGACAGGGACCTTTTCACCGGGGAGCTGTTTTTT | CASSSVDRDLFTGELFF
TRBJ2-1 | TRBV6-1 | - | few | TGTGCCAGCAGTGTACAGGGCGGAACCTACAATGAGCAGTTCTTC | CASSVQGGTYNEQFF
TRBJ2-7 | TRBV24-1 | - | - | TGTGCCACCAGTGACCTGGACAGAAGAGGGGACTCCTACGAGCAGTACTTC | CATSDLDRRGDSYEQYF
TRBJ2-7 | TRBV19 | TRBD2 | few | TGTGCCACCTCGGGAGGTCCGCGCGAGCAGTACTTC | CATSGGPREQYF
TRBJ1-2 | TRBV12-3/TRBV12-4 | - | many | TGTGCCAGCAGTTTATGGGAGAACGGCTACACCTTC | CASSLWENGYTF
TRBJ2-3 | TRBV5-8 | TRBD2 | - | TGTGCCAGCAGCTTCCGCGGGGGGGCCCAGGGAGATACGCAGTATTTT | CASSFRGGAQGDTQYF
TRBJ1-4 | TRBV3-1 | - | - | TGTGCCAGCAGCAAGATTGGGGCTGGAAAACTGTTTTTT | CASSKIGAGKLFF
TRBJ2-1 | TRBV4-1 | TRBD1 | many | TGCGCCAGCAGCCAAGCTACAGGGGACCTCTACAATGAGCAGTTCTTC | CASSQATGDLYNEQFF
TRBJ2-5 | TRBV9 | - | few | TGTGCCAGCAGCGTGGCTTTCGAAGAGACCCAGTACTTC | CASSVAFEETQYF
TRBJ2-1 | TRBV10-2 | - | - | TGCGCCAGCAGTGCGGTAGCCCCTGACAATGAGCAGTTCTTC | CASSAVAPDNEQFF
TRBJ1-2 | TRBV5-5 | - | - | TGTGCCAGCAGCTTGGCGGAGCCTTATGGCTACACCTTC | CASSLAEPYGYTF
TRBJ1-6 | TRBV5-6 | TRBD1 | - | TGTGCCAGCAGCTTGGATGGGACAGAGTATAATTCACCCCTCCACTTT | CASSLDGTEYNSPLHF
TRBJ2-5 | TRBV5-5 | - | few | TGTGCCAGCGGGAGAGTAGGGGGGAAACAAGAGACCCAGTACTTC | CASGRVGGKQETQYF
TRBJ2-1 | TRBV3-1 | TRBD1 | - | TGTGCCAGCAGCCAAGAGATGCAGGGGGATGAGCAGTTCTTC | CASSQEMQGDEQFF
TRBJ2-7 | TRBV27 | TRBD1 | few | TGTGCCAGCAGTTTATTGGCGGGACAGGGATACCTCTACGAGCAGTACTTC | CASSLLAGQGYLYEQYF
TRBJ2-5 | TRBV5-4 | TRBD1 | - | TGTGCCAGCAGCCTAAGGACAGGGGGCGGCCAAGAGACCCAGTACTTC | CASSLRTGGGQETQYF
TRBJ2-1 | TRBV9 | TRBD2 | few | TGTGCCAGCAGCCTAACTAGCGGGGCAAACAATGAGCAGTTCTTC | CASSLTSGANNEQFF
TRBJ2-1 | TRBV11-2 | - | many | TGTGCCAGCAGCGCCAGGGGCGGGTTTTCCTACAATGAGCAGTTCTTC | CASSARGGFSYNEQFF
TRBJ2-3 | TRBV7-2 | - | - | TGTGCCAGCACCAGGGGACGATCGCCAGATACGCAGTATTTT | CASTRGRSPDTQYF
TRBJ1-5 | TRBV27 | - | few | TGTGCCAGCAGGGGATCCGGGAGGCGAACGCAGCCCCAGCATTTT | CASRGSGRRTQPQHF
TRBJ2-5 | TRBV7-9 | - | - | TGTGCCAGCCGGGGAGCGCGGGAGACCCAGTACTTC | CASRGARETQYF
TRBJ1-1 | TRBV5-5 | - | few | TGTGCCAGCAGCCCCCCGGTCCCACCCTTCTTT | CASSPPVPPFF
TRBJ1-2 | TRBV12-3/TRBV12-4 | - | few | TGTGCCAGCAGTTTAAGCTCAGGGGTTAACTATGGCTACACCTTC | CASSLSSGVNYGYTF
TRBJ2-1 | TRBV12-3/TRBV12-4 | - | few | TGTGCCAGCAGTTTGAGCGTTAGGGATGAGCAGTTCTTC | CASSLSVRDEQFF
TRBJ2-7 | TRBV4-3 | - | - | TGCGCCAGCAGCCAAGTACCGGGACACTTTTCAACCTACGAGCAGTACTTC | CASSQVPGHFSTYEQYF
TRBJ2-2 | TRBV25-1 | - | few | TGTGCCAGCAGTGACGGCGCGAACACCGGGGAGCTGTTTTTT | CASSDGANTGELFF
TRBJ2-1 | TRBV27 | TRBD2 | - | TGTGCCAGCAGTGGACTAGCCGCAAGGGAGCAGTTCTTC | CASSGLAAREQFF
TRBJ1-2 | TRBV25-1 | - | few | TGTGCCAGCGCTGGATACGACTCCTACACCTTC | CASAGYDSYTF